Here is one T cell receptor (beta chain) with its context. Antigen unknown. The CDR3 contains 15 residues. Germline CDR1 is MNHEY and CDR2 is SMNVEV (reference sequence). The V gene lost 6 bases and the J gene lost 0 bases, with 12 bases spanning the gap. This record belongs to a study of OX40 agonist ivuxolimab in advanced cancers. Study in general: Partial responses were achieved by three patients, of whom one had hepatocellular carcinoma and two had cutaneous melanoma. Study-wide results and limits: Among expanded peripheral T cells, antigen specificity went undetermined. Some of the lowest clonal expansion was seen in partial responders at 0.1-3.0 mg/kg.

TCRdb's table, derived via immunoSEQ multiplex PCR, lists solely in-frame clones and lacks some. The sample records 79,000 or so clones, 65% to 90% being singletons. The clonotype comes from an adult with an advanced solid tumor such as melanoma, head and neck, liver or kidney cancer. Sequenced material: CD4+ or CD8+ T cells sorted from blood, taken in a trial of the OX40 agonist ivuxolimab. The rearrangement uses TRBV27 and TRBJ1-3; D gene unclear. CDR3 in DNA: TGTGCCAGCAGCCGAAATTCTGCCTCTGGAAACACCATATATTTT. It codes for CASSRNSASGNTIYF.